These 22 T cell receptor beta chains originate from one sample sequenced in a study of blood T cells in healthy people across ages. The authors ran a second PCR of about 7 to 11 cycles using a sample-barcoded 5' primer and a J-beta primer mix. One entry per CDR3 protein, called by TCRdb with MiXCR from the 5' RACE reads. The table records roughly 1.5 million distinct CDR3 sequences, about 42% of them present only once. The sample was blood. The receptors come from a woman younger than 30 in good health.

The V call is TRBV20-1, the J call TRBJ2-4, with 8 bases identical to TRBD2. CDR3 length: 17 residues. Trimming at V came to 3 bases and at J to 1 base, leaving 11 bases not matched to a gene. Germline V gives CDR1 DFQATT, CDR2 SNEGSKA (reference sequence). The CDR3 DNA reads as TGCAGTGCTAGCAAGGGACGAGCGGGAGAGGCCAAAAACATTCAGTACTTC. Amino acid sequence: CSASKGRAGEAKNIQYF.

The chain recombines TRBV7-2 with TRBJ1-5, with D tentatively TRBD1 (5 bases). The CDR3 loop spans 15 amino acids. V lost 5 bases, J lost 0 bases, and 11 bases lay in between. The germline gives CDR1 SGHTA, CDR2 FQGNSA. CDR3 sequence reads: CASSPKGNSNQPQHF. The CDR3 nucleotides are TGTGCCAGCAGCCCGAAGGGGAATAGCAATCAGCCCCAGCATTTT. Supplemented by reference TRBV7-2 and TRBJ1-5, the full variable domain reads GAGVSQSPSNKVTEKGKDVELRCDPISGHTALYWYRQSLGQGLEFLIYFQGNSAPDKSGLPSDRFSAERTGGSVSTLTIQRTQQEDSAVYLCASSPKGNSNQPQHFGDGTRLSIL.

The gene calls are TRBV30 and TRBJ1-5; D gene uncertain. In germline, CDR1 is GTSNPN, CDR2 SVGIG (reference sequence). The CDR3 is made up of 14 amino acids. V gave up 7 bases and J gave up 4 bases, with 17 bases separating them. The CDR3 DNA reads TGTGCCTTGGAGGTTAGCGGGCTGAATCAGCCCCAGCATTTT. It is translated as CALEVSGLNQPQHF.

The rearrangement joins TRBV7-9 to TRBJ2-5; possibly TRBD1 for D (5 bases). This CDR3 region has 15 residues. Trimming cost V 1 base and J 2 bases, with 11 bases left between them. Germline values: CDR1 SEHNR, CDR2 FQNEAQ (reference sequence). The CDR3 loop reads CASSLDWGVQETQYF. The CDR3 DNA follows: TGTGCCAGCAGCTTAGACTGGGGCGTACAAGAGACCCAGTACTTC.

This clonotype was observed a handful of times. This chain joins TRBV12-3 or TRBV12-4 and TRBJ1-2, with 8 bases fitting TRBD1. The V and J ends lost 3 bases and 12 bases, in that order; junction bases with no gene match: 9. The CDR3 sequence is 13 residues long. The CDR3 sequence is CASSFDRGWLDTF. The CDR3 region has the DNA TGTGCCAGCAGTTTTGACAGGGGTTGGTTAGACACCTTC.

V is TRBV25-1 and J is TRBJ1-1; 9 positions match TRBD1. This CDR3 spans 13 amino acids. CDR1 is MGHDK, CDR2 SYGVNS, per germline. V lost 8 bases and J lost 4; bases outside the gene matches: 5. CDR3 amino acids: CASPMTGGTEAFF. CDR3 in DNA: TGTGCCAGCCCGATGACAGGGGGCACTGAAGCTTTCTTT.

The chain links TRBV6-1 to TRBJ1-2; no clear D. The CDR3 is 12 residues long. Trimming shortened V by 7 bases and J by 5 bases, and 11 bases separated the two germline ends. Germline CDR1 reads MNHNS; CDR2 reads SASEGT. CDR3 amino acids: CASIREAYGYTF. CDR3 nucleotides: TGTGCCAGCATAAGGGAGGCATATGGCTACACCTTC.

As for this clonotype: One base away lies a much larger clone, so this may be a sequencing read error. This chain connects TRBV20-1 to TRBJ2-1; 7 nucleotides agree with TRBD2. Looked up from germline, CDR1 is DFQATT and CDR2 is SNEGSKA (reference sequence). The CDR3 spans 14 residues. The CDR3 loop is CSARPGTTYSEQFF. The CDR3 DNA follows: TGCAGTGCTAGACCGGGGACTACCTACAGTGAGCAGTTCTTC.

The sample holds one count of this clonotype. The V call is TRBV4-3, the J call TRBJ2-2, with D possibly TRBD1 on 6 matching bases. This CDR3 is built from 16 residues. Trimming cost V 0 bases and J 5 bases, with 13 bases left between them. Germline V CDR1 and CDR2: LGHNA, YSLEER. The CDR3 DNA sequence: TGCGCCAGCAGCCAAGAAACAGGGCAAGTTACCGGGGAGCTGTTTTTT. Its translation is CASSQETGQVTGELFF.

This CDR3 reads CASSRGADQPQHF. DNA for the CDR3: TGTGCCAGCAGCAGGGGAGCCGATCAGCCCCAGCATTTT. The chain employs TRBV6-6 and TRBJ1-5, with D possibly TRBD1 on 6 matching bases. The CDR3 runs to 13 residues. Between the trimmed V and J ends, which lost 6 bases and 5 bases, there was a span of 11 bases. Germline CDR1 and CDR2: MNHNY and SVGAGI (reference sequence).

CDR3: CATSDSTSGRATDTQYF. The CDR3 coding sequence is TGTGCCACCAGTGACTCCACTAGCGGGAGGGCCACAGATACGCAGTATTTT. J is TRBJ2-3 and V is TRBV24-1, with 13 bases aligning to TRBD2. V shed 4 bases, J shed 2 bases, and the junction held 5 bases outside the gene matches. The CDR3 loop spans 17 amino acids. Looked up from germline, CDR1 is KGHDR and CDR2 is SFDVKD.

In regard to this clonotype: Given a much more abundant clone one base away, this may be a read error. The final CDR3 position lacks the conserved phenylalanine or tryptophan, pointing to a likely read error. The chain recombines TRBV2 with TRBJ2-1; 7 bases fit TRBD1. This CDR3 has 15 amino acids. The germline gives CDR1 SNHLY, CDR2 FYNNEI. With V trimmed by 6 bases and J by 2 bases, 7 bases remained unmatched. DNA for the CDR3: TGTGCCAGCAGATATGACAGGGAAACCTACAATGAGCAGTTCTTG. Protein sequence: CASRYDRETYNEQFL.

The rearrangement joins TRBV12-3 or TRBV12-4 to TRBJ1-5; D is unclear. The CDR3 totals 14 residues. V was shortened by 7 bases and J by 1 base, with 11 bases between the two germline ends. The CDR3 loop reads CASTLRRSNQPQHF. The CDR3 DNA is TGTGCCAGCACTCTGAGACGGAGCAATCAGCCCCAGCATTTT.

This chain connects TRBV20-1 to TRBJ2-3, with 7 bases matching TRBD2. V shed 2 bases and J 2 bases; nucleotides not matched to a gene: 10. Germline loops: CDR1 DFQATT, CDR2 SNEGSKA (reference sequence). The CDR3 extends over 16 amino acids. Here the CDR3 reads CSARRGETDNTDTQYF. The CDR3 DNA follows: TGCAGTGCTAGACGGGGGGAGACAGATAACACAGATACGCAGTATTTT.

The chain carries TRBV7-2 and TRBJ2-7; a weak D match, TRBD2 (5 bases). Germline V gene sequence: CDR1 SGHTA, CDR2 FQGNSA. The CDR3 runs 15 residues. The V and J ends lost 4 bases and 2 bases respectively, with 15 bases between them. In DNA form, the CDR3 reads TGTGCCAGCAGCTCCTTCGGACTTTCAGCCTACGAGCAGTACTTC. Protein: CASSSFGLSAYEQYF.

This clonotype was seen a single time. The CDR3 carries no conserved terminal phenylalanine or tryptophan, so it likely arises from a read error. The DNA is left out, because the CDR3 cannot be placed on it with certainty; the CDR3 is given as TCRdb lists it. The CDR3 loop is CASSNWDRFAYGYTFGS. The V call is TRBV5-6, the J call TRBJ2-5; the table's D call TRBD1 went unverified against the DNA. The CDR3 has 17 residues if both end residues are counted. From germline, CDR1 is SGHDT and CDR2 YYEEEE.

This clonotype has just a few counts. CDR3 amino acids: CASSTRQGKNTEAFF. CDR3 nucleotide sequence: TGTGCCAGCAGCACAAGACAGGGTAAAAACACTGAAGCTTTCTTT. The chain combines TRBV9 with TRBJ1-1, with 7 nucleotides matching TRBD1. V was clipped by 4 bases and J by 2 bases; unmatched bases: 8. The germline V gene encodes CDR1 SGDLS and CDR2 YYNGEE. The CDR3 spans 15 residues.

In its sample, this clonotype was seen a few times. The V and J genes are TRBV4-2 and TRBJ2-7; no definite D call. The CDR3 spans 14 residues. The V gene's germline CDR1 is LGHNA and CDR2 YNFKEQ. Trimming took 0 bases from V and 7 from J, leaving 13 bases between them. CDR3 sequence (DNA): TGTGCCAGCAGCCAAGATCCATCGGGTAATGAGCAGTACTTC. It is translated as CASSQDPSGNEQYF.

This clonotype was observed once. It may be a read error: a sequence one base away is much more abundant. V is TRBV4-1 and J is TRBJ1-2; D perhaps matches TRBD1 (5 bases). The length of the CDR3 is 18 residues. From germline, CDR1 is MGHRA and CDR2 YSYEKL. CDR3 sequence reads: CASSQGLPGLSRAYGSTF. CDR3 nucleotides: TGCGCCAGCAGCCAAGGCCTCCCGGGCCTTTCCAGGGCCTATGGCTCCACCTTC.

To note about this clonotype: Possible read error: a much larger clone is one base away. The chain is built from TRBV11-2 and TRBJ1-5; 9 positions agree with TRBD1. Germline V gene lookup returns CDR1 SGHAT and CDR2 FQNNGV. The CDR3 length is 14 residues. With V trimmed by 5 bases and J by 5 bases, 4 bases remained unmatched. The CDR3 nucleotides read TGTGCCAGCAGCGAGACAGGGGGGCATCAGCCCCAGCATTTT. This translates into CASSETGGHQPQHF.

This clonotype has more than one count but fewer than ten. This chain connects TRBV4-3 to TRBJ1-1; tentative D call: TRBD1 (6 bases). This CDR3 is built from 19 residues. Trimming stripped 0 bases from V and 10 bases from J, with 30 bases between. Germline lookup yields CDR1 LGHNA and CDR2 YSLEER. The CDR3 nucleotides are TGCGCCAGCAGCCAAGAATCGTTCGGGGGCGGCGTAACGGTGAAAGGAGCTTTCTTT. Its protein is CASSQESFGGGVTVKGAFF.

CDR3 residues: CASGSGEIYGYTF. Here the CDR3 DNA reads TGTGCCAGCGGGTCAGGGGAAATCTATGGCTACACCTTC. The chain joins TRBV2 to TRBJ1-2; tentatively, D is TRBD1 (6 bases). Germline V CDR1 and CDR2: SNHLY, FYNNEI. This CDR3 has 13 residues. Trimming shortened V by 8 bases and J by 4 bases, and 14 bases separated the two germline ends.